Listed below are T cell receptor beta chains from one sample, sequenced in a study of blood T cell repertoires in COVID-19. The assay was immunoSEQ multiplex PCR, and TCRdb's table has in-frame clones only and misses some. The sample carries a few hundred thousand clones, around nine tenths recorded once. Sequencing was performed on peripheral blood. These receptors were taken from a human donor in a cohort sampled during active COVID-19. Each CDR3 is given with its conserved first and last residue. D genes are given only for firm matches. A row's size may be missing; if present it is once, few, many or a size class.

v_gene	abundance	d_gene	j_gene	CDR3nt	CDR3aa
TRBV10-3	NA	TRBD2	TRBJ2-5	TGTGCCATCGGGGCGGGGGGCCAAGAGACCCAGTACTTC	CAIGAGGQETQYF
TRBV7-9	NA	TRBD2	TRBJ2-2	TGTGCCAGCAGCTGGGGGGGTACAGTCCCCGGGGAGCTGTTTTTT	CASSWGGTVPGELFF
TRBV7-9	few	NA	TRBJ1-1	TGTGCCAGCAGTTGGACCTCCCAGGGCACTGAAGCTTTCTTT	CASSWTSQGTEAFF
TRBV28	NA	NA	TRBJ1-5	TGTGCCAGCAGTTTAGGAGGGGGCAATCAGCCCCAGCATTTT	CASSLGGGNQPQHF
TRBV2	NA	TRBD1	TRBJ2-2	TGTGCCAGCGCAGGGGACAGGGCCGTCCGCGGGGAGCTGTTTTTT	CASAGDRAVRGELFF
TRBV2	NA	NA	TRBJ2-7	TGTGCCAGCAGTGAAGCGGCGGGGAGAGCCTACGAGCAGTACTTC	CASSEAAGRAYEQYF
TRBV20-1	NA	NA	TRBJ2-7	TGCAGTGCTGCCTTAGAAGTCGAGCAGTACTTC	CSAALEVEQYF
TRBV5-4	NA	TRBD2	TRBJ2-3	TGTGCCAGCAGCCCGGCGGGCGGGAGGGCCAGAGATACGCAGTATTTT	CASSPAGGRARDTQYF
TRBV6-5	NA	NA	TRBJ2-5	TGTGCCAGCAGTTTGGAGGGGAACCTCGGGGCCCAGTACTTC	CASSLEGNLGAQYF
TRBV6-5	once	NA	TRBJ1-1	TGTGCCAGCAGTTACGGTGAGTCAGGGTACACTGAAGCTTTCTTT	CASSYGESGYTEAFF
TRBV20-1	NA	TRBD2	TRBJ2-7	TGCAGTGCTAGTGAAGATCGACTAGCGGGGGGGAAGGGTGACGAGCAGTACTTC	CSASEDRLAGGKGDEQYF
TRBV7-9	NA	TRBD1	TRBJ1-4	TGTGCCAGCAGCCCCCCGGCCGGACAGGCTAATGAAAAACTGTTTTTT	CASSPPAGQANEKLFF
TRBV11-1	once	TRBD1	TRBJ1-1	TGTGCCAGCAGCTTCCGGGACAGTGAAGCTTTCTTT	CASSFRDSEAFF
TRBV20-1	once	NA	TRBJ1-2	TGCAGTGCTAGTTTTCTGGGCAGGGGCTATGGCTACACCTTC	CSASFLGRGYGYTF
TRBV6-2/TRBV6-3	NA	NA	TRBJ1-1	TGTGCCAGCAGTTTTTCAGGGGCCGGGACTGAAGCTTTCTTT	CASSFSGAGTEAFF
TRBV7-8	NA	TRBD2	TRBJ2-3	TGTGCCAGCAGCTTAGGACTAGCGGGAGGGATTAGCACAGATACGCAGTATTTT	CASSLGLAGGISTDTQYF